This T cell receptor (beta chain) comes out of a study of blood T cell repertoires in COVID-19. In assigning cohorts, the study relied on participant-reported clinical history. Recovery meant two consecutive negative NP/OP PCR tests, professional clearance, or resolved symptoms. As processed by the authors: The assay estimated nucleated cells by amplifying reference gene primers. Profiling relied on immunoSEQ multiplex PCR, and the TCRdb table lists in-frame clones only, not all of them. V, J and clone size are taken as reported in that table, and D and trimming were inferred from the DNA itself. The sample lists about 440,000 clones; 90% were seen once. CDR1 is MNHEY, CDR2 SVGAGI, per germline. This CDR3 is 13 amino acids long. V gave up 2 bases and J gave up 8 bases; unmatched junction bases: 3.

This rearrangement joins TRBV6-5 to TRBJ1-2, with TRBD1 matching 9 bases. Sequencing was performed on PBMCs or T cells enriched from blood (not recorded which). This clonotype was sampled from a man aged 18 to 29 who had recovered from COVID-19. CDR3 residues: CASSYTGGRGYTF. DNA for the CDR3: TGTGCCAGCAGTTACACAGGGGGCCGCGGCTACACCTTC.